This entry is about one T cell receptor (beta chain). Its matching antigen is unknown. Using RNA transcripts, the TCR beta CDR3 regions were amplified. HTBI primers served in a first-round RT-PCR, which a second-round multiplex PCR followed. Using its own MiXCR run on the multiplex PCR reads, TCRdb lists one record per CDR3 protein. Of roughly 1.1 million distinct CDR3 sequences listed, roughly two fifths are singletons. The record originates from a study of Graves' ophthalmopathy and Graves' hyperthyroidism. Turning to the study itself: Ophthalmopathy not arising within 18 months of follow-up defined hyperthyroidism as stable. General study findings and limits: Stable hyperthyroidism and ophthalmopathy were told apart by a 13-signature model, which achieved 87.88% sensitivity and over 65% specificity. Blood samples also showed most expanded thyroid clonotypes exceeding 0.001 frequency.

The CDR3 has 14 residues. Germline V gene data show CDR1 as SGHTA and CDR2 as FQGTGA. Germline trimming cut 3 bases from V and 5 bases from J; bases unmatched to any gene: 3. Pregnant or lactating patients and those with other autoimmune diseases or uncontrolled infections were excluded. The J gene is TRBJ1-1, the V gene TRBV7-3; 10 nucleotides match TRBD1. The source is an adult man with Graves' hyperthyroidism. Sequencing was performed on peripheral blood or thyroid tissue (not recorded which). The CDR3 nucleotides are TGTGCCAGCAGCTTGACAGGGGGCTTAACTGAAGCTTTCTTT. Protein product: CASSLTGGLTEAFF.